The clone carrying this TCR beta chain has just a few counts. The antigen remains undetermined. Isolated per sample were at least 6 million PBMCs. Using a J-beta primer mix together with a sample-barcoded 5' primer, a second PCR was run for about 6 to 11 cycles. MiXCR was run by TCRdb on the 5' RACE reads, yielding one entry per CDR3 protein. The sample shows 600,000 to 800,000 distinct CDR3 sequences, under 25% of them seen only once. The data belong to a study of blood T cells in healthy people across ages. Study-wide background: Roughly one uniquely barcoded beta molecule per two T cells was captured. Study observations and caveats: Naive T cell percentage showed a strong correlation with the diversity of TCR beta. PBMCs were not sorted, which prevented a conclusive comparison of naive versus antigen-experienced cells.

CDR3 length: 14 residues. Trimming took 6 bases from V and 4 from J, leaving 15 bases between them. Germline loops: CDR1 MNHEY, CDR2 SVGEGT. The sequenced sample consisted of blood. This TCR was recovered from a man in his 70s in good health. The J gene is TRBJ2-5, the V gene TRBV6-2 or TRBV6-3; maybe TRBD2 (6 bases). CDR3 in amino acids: CASRTGDGGETQYF. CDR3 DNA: TGTGCCAGCAGAACGGGAGATGGCGGAGAGACCCAGTACTTC.